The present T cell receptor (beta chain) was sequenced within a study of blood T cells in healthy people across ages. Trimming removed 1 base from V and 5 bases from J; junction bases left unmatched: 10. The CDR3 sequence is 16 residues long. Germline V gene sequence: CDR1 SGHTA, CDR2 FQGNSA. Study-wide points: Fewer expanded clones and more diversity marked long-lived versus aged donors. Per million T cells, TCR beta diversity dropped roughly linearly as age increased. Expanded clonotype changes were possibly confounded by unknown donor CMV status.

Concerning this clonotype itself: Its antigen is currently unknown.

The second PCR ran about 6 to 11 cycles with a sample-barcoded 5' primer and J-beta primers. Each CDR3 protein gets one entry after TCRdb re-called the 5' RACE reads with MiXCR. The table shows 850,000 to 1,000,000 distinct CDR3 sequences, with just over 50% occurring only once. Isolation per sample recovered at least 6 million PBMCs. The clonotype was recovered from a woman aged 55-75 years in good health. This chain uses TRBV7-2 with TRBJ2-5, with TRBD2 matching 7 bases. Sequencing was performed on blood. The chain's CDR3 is CASSLGGGEGEETQYF. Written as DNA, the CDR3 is TGTGCCAGCAGCTTAGGGGGGGGGGAAGGAGAGGAGACCCAGTACTTC.